This T cell receptor beta chain was sequenced in a study of monozygotic twins with inflammatory bowel disease. Whole-study results and caveats: The study found lower TCRbeta diversity (inverse Simpson) in IBD patients than in healthy co-twins. Results did not support any single strong IBD-associated signal or clonotype. IBD patients exhibited fewer clonotypes shared with other individuals than healthy twins, particularly with disease activity. Comparison of concordant versus discordant twins revealed no difference in repertoire similarity, possibly due to limited power.

Using the 5' RACE reads, TCRdb records one entry per CDR3 protein without DNA. This table holds approximately 400,000 distinct CDR3 sequences. CDR3 length equals 14 residues. Looked up from germline, CDR1 is MNHNS and CDR2 is SASEGT. Details on this clonotype: Its target is not known.

The source is a human donor with ulcerative colitis or Crohn's disease, or a healthy co-twin of an affected twin (not recorded which). The genes are TRBV6-1 and TRBJ2-1; TCRdb reports TRBD1, a call that lacks DNA to check it against. The sample was blood. The CDR3 here is CASSGAGGRVEQFF.